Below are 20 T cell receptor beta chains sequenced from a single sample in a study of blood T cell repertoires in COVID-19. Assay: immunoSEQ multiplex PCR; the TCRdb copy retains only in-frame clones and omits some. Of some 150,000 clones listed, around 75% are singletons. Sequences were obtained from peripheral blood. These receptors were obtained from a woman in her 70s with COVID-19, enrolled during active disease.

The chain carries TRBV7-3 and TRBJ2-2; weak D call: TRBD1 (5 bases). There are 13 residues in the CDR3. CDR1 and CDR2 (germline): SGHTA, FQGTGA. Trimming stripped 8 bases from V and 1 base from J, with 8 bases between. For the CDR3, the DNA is TGTGCCAGCGGCCAGGGGAACACCGGGGAGCTGTTTTTT. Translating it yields CASGQGNTGELFF.

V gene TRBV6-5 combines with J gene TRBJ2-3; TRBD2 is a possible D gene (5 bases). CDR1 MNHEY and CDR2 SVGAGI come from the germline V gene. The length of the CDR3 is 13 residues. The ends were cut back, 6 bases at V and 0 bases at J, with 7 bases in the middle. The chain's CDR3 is CASRRTSTDTQYF. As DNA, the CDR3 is TGTGCCAGCAGACGGACTAGCACAGATACGCAGTATTTT.

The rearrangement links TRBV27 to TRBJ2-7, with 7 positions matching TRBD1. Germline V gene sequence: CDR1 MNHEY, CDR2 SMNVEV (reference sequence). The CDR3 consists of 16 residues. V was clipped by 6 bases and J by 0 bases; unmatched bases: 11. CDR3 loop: CASSQQTGLLSYEQYF. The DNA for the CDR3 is TGTGCCAGCAGCCAACAGACAGGGCTCCTCTCCTACGAGCAGTACTTC.

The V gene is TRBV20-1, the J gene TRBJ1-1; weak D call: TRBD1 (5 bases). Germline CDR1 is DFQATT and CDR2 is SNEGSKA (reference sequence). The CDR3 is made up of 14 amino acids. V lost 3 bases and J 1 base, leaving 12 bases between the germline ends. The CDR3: CSASLGQGNTEAFF. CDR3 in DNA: TGCAGTGCTAGTCTAGGGCAGGGGAACACTGAAGCTTTCTTT.

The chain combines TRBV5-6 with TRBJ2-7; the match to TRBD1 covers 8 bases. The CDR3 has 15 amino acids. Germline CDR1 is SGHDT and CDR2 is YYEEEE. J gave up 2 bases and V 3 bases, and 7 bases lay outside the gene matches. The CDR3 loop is CASSSTGAGTYEQYF. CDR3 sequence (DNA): TGTGCCAGCAGCTCGACAGGGGCCGGGACCTACGAGCAGTACTTC.

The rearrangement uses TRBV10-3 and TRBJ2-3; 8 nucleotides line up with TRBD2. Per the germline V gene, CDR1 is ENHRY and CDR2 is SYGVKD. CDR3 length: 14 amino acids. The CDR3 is CATTPGGATDTQYF. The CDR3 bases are TGTGCAACCACCCCCGGGGGGGCCACAGATACGCAGTATTTT.

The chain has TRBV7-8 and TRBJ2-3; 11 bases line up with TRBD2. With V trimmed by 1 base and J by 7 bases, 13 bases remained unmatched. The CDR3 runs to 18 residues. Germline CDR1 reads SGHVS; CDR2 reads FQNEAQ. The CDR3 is CASSLGTTSGGILYTQYF. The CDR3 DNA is TGTGCCAGCAGCTTAGGAACAACTAGCGGGGGCATTTTATATACGCAGTATTTT.

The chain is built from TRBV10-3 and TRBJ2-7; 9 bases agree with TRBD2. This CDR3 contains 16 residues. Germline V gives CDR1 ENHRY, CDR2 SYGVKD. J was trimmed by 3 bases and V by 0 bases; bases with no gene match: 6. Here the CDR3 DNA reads TGTGCCATCAGTGAGTCCGGTACAGCGGGGGGCTACGAGCAGTACTTC. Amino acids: CAISESGTAGGYEQYF.

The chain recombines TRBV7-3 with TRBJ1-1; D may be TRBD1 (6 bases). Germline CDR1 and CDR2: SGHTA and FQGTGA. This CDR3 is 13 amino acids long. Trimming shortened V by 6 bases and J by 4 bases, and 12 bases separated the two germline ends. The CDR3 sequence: CASSFTGRTEAFF. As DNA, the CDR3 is TGTGCCAGCAGTTTTACAGGGCGCACTGAAGCTTTCTTT.

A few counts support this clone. The CDR3 nucleotides are TGTGCCTGGAGTTCCGTCGGACAGGTTCAGCCCCAGCATTTT. Its translation: CAWSSVGQVQPQHF. This rearrangement joins TRBV30 to TRBJ1-5; TRBD1 matches at 7 bases. Germline V lookup: CDR1 GTSNPN, CDR2 SVGIG (reference sequence). V was pared by 2 bases and J by 6 bases, with 7 bases of the junction left unmatched. CDR3 length: 14 amino acids.

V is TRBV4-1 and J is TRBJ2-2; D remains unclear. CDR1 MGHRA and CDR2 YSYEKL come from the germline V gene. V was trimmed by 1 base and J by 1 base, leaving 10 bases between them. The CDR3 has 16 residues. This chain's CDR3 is CASSQVPGGNTGELFF. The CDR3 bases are TGCGCCAGCAGCCAAGTGCCGGGTGGGAACACCGGGGAGCTGTTTTTT.

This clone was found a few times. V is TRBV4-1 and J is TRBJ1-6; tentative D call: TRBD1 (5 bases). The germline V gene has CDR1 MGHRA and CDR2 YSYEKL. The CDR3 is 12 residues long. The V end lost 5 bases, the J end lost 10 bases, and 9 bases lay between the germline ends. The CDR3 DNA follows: TGCGCCAGCAGCGACAGTGGATCACCCCTCCACTTT. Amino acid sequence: CASSDSGSPLHF.

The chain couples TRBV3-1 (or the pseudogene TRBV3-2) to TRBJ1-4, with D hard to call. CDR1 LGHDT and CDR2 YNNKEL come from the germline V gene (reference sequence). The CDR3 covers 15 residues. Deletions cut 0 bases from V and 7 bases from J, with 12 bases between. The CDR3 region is CASSQERAGGEKLFF. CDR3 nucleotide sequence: TGTGCCAGCAGCCAAGAGAGGGCGGGCGGTGAAAAACTGTTTTTT.

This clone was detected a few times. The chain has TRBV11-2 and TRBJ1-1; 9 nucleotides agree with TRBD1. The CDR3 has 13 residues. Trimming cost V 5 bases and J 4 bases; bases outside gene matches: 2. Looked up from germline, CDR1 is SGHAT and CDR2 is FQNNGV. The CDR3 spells CASSPGQGTEAFF. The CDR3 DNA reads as TGTGCCAGCAGCCCGGGACAGGGCACTGAAGCTTTCTTT.

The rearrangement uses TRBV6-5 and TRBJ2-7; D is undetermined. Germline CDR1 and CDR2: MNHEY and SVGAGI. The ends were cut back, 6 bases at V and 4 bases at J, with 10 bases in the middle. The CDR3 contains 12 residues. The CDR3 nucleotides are TGTGCCAGCAGAAGAGACTGGTACGAGCAGTACTTC. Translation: CASRRDWYEQYF.

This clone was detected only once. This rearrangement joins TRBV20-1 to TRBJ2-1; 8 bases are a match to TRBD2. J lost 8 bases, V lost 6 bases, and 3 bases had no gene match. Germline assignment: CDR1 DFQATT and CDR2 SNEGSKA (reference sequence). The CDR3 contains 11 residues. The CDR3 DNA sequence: TGCAGTGCGCGGGGACTAGATGAGCAGTTCTTC. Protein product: CSARGLDEQFF.

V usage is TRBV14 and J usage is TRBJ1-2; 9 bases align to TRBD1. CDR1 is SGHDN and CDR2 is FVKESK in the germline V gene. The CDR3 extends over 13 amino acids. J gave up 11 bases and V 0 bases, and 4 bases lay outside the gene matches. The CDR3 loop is CASSQDLQGAYTF. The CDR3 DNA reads TGTGCCAGCAGCCAAGACCTACAGGGGGCGTACACCTTC.

The CDR3 sequence: CASSYLQGGGTEAFF. As DNA, the CDR3 is TGTGCCAGCAGTTACTTACAGGGGGGCGGCACTGAAGCTTTCTTT. The chain joins TRBV6-5 to TRBJ1-1; 8 bases map to TRBD1. The CDR3 consists of 15 residues. With V trimmed by 1 base and J by 4 bases, 5 bases remained unmatched. Germline V CDR1 and CDR2: MNHEY, SVGAGI.

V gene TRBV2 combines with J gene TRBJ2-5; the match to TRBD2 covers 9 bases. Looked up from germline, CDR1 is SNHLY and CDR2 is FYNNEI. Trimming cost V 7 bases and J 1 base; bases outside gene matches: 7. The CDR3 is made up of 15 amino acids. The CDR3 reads CASNVNSGGQETQYF. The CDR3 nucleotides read TGTGCCAGCAACGTCAATAGCGGGGGCCAAGAGACCCAGTACTTC. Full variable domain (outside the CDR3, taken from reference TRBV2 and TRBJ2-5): EPEVTQTPSHQVTQMGQEVILRCVPISNHLYFYWYRQILGQKVEFLVSFYNNEISEKSEIFDDQFSVERPDGSNFTLKIRSTKLEDSAMYFCASNVNSGGQETQYFGPGTRLLVL.

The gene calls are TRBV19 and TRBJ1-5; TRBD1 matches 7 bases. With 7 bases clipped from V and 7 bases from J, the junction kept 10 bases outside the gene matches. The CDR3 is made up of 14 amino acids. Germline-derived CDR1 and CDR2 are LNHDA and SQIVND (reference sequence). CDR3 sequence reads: CASTPQGGGQPQHF. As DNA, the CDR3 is TGTGCCAGTACCCCCCAGGGGGGAGGACAGCCCCAGCATTTT.